One and the same sample provided the 32 T cell receptor beta chains below, sequenced in a study of T cells in women clearing cervical HPV infection. This table comes from immunoSEQ multiplex PCR, and its TCRdb copy is limited to in-frame clones, with some not included. There are 25,000 or so clones in the sample, with about 9.1% held by the top ten. The sample comprised blood buffy coat. Source of these receptors: a woman aged 18-70 years with a cervical HPV16 infection that either progressed to CIN3+ or cleared (not recorded which).

For this clone: The read ends 3 residues before the CDR3 terminus; that terminus is restored from the germline J gene. The chain recombines TRBV7-9 with TRBJ1-4, with a possible D match to TRBD1 (5 bases). Germline assignment: CDR1 SEHNR and CDR2 FQNEAQ (reference sequence). V lost 4 bases and J lost 7, with 7 bases in between. The CDR3 covers 12 residues. Incomplete CDR3 DNA: TGTGCCAGCAGCTCAGACAGTGAAAAA. Encoded protein: CASSSDSEK. The entire CDR3 protein reads CASSSDSEKLFF. The entire variable domain, with the rest obtained from reference TRBV7-9 and TRBJ1-4, is as follows: DTGVSQNPRHKITKRGQNVTFRCDPISEHNRLYWYRQTLGQGPEFLTYFQNEAQLEKSRLLSDRFSAERPKGSFSTLEIQRTEQGDSAMYLCASSSDSEKLFFGSGTQLSVL.

On this clone itself: The CDR3 end falls 3 residues outside the read, so it is completed with the germline J gene. The chain uses TRBV7-9 and TRBJ1-2, with D perhaps TRBD1 (5 bases). Germline CDR1 reads SEHNR; CDR2 reads FQNEAQ (reference sequence). The CDR3 spans 14 residues. Trimming shortened V by 0 bases and J by 4 bases, and 9 bases separated the two germline ends. Here the CDR3 reads CASSLAGEGYGYTF. The covered CDR3 bases are TGTGCCAGCAGCTTAGCAGGGGAAGGCTATGGC.

Turning to this clone: Coverage ceases 3 residues before the CDR3 finishes, and the germline J gene fills in the end. The V call is TRBV29-1, the J call TRBJ1-4; D remains unclear. The germline gives CDR1 SQVTM, CDR2 ANQGSEA. The CDR3 loop spans 14 amino acids. The part of the CDR3 DNA that was read is TGCAGCGTTGAACCGGCGGGTGATAGGGATAAA. Protein: CSVEPAGDRDK. The full CDR3 reads CSVEPAGDRDKLFF.

As to this clone: The read halts 3 residues ahead of the CDR3 end, with the missing end drawn from the germline J gene. The rearrangement joins TRBV19 to TRBJ2-1, with D possibly being TRBD2 (7 bases). CDR3 length: 16 residues. Looked up from germline, CDR1 is LNHDA and CDR2 is SQIVND (reference sequence). V dropped 5 bases and J dropped 4 bases, with 18 bases sitting between them. The CDR3 DNA, read in part, is TGTGCCAGTAGTGAGGTAGAGGGGGGACTATACAATGAG. Its protein is CASSEVEGGLYNE. From start to end, the CDR3 is CASSEVEGGLYNEQFF.

With regard to this clone: The read is 3 residues too short to cover the CDR3 end, so that end is filled in from the germline J gene. This chain connects TRBV2 to TRBJ2-3; D may be TRBD1 (6 bases). Germline values: CDR1 SNHLY, CDR2 FYNNEI. The CDR3 runs to 14 residues. CDR3: CASSEDRVGSPQYF. CDR3 bases read: TGTGCCAGCAGTGAAGACAGGGTGGGGAGCCCG.

Concerning this clone: The missing CDR3 end, 3 residues past where the read stops, is filled in from the germline J gene. This chain joins TRBV6-2 or TRBV6-3 and TRBJ1-1; D is unclear. V was shortened by 7 bases and J by 4 bases, with 25 bases between the two germline ends. Germline CDR1 reads MNHEY; CDR2 reads SVGEGT. This CDR3 is built from 17 residues. The CDR3 loop is CASIRPTRSRFGTEAFF. The CDR3 DNA, read in part, is TGTGCCAGCATCCGACCCACCAGGTCACGTTTCGGCACTGAA.

Details on this clone: The read ends 3 residues shy of where the CDR3 ends; the end is completed using the germline J gene. The V and J genes are TRBV7-8 and TRBJ2-3, with a tentative D call TRBD2 (6 bases). In germline, CDR1 is SGHVS, CDR2 FQNEAQ. Between the trimmed V and J ends, which lost 0 bases and 4 bases, there was a span of 11 bases. CDR3 size: 15 residues. CDR3 loop: CASSLALTGADTQYF. The DNA read from the CDR3 is TGTGCCAGCAGCTTAGCCCTGACGGGGGCAGATACG.

Remarks on this clone: The missing CDR3 end, 3 residues past where the read stops, is filled in from the germline J gene. J is TRBJ2-1 and V is TRBV29-1, with D possibly being TRBD1 (5 bases). Germline V gene sequence: CDR1 SQVTM, CDR2 ANQGSEA. With 4 bases removed from V and 9 bases from J, the gap between germline ends came to 10 bases. This CDR3 contains 11 residues. The sequenced CDR3 bases are TGCAGCGTTGTGTTAGGGGTTGAG. This translates into CSVVLGVE. The CDR3 in its entirety is CSVVLGVEQFF.

Notes on this clone: The read gets to within 3 residues of the CDR3 end, and the germline J gene fills in the rest. This sequence joins TRBV10-3 and TRBJ2-3; 7 bases match TRBD1. The CDR3 contains 14 residues. V lost 6 bases, J lost 1 base, and 4 bases stayed unmatched. Germline loops: CDR1 ENHRY, CDR2 SYGVKD. The CDR3 is CAIRPTGGTDTQYF. Partial CDR3 DNA: TGTGCCATCAGACCCACAGGGGGCACAGATACG.

Regarding this clone: One end of the junction does not line up with germline, which may come from a read error. The read gets to within 3 residues of the CDR3 end, and the germline J gene fills in the rest. The chain has TRBV6-2 or TRBV6-3 and TRBJ1-2, with 8 nucleotides matching TRBD1. The CDR3 is 14 amino acids. Germline assignment: CDR1 MNHEY and CDR2 SVGEGT. The CDR3 protein is CARSKGQVNYGYTF. The covered CDR3 bases are TGTGCCCGCAGCAAGGGACAGGTTAACTATGGC.

About this clone: With the read ending 3 residues before the CDR3 end, the germline J gene is used to fill in that end. The rearrangement links TRBV5-4 to TRBJ2-3, with D maybe TRBD1 (5 bases). The ends were cut back, 3 bases at V and 3 bases at J, with 11 bases in the middle. This CDR3 region has 14 residues. The germline V gene has CDR1 SGHNT and CDR2 YYREEE (reference sequence). CDR3 DNA (partial): TGTGCCAGCAGCTCCAGGGTTGCAACAGATACG. This translates into CASSSRVATDT. In full, the CDR3 is CASSSRVATDTQYF.

Notes on this clone: The CDR3 end lies 3 residues beyond the end of the read and is filled in from the germline J gene. The chain joins TRBV11-3 to TRBJ1-6, with 7 bases identical to TRBD1. Germline loops: CDR1 SGHNT, CDR2 YENEEA. Trimming cost V 6 bases and J 7 bases; bases outside gene matches: 6. The CDR3 covers 14 residues. CDR3 amino acids: CASSSGTVNSPLHF. The sequenced part of the CDR3 DNA is TGTGCCAGCAGTTCCGGGACAGTAAATTCACCC. Full variable domain (remainder filled in from reference TRBV11-3 and TRBJ1-6): EAGVVQSPRYKIIEKKQPVAFWCNPISGHNTLYWYLQNLGQGPELLIRYENEEAVDDSQLPKDRFSAERLKGVDSTLKIQPAELGDSAVYLCASSSGTVNSPLHFGNGTRLTVT.

Comments on this clone: The read ends 3 residues shy of where the CDR3 ends; the end is completed using the germline J gene. V usage is TRBV9 and J usage is TRBJ2-7; tentatively, D is TRBD2 (5 bases). The CDR3 length is 15 residues. V dropped 0 bases and J dropped 0 bases, with 10 bases sitting between them. Germline assignment: CDR1 SGDLS and CDR2 YYNGEE. CDR3 DNA, as far as it was read: TGTGCCAGCAGCGTAGAGAGCGGTAGCTCCTACGAG. It yields the protein CASSVESGSSYE. The CDR3, in full, reads CASSVESGSSYEQYF.

In regard to this clone: Coverage ceases 3 residues before the CDR3 finishes, and the germline J gene fills in the end. The rearrangement joins TRBV7-8 to TRBJ2-1; no reliable D call. Germline V gene data show CDR1 as SGHVS and CDR2 as FQNEAQ. This CDR3 has 14 residues. The ends were cut back, 4 bases at V and 5 bases at J, with 12 bases in the middle. CDR3 region: CASSSTPPDNEQFF. Partial CDR3 DNA: TGTGCCAGCAGCTCAACGCCGCCAGACAATGAG.

Concerning this clone: The CDR3 extends 3 residues past the end of the read, so its final part is completed from the germline J gene. This chain joins TRBV10-3 and TRBJ2-3; maybe TRBD1 (5 bases). The CDR3 totals 14 residues. Germline CDR1 and CDR2: ENHRY and SYGVKD. The germline V and J ends were trimmed by 6 bases and 0 bases, with 10 bases remaining between them. CDR3 region: CAIRRQRSTDTQYF. The CDR3 bases that were read are TGTGCCATCAGAAGACAGCGAAGCACAGATACG.

A word on this clone: Germline is not matched at one junction end, which may reflect a read error. Coverage ceases 3 residues before the CDR3 finishes, and the germline J gene fills in the end. V gene TRBV28 combines with J gene TRBJ1-2, with 8 positions matching TRBD1. The germline V gene encodes CDR1 MDHEN and CDR2 SYDVKM. The CDR3 covers 14 residues. CDR3 amino acids: CASNLGQGWEGYTF. The sequenced part of the CDR3 DNA is TGTGCCAGCAATTTAGGACAGGGATGGGAGGGC.

Notes on this clone: The read gets to within 3 residues of the CDR3 end, and the germline J gene fills in the rest. This rearrangement joins TRBV7-3 to TRBJ2-1, with D tentatively TRBD1 (6 bases). The CDR3 runs 14 residues. V gave up 2 bases and J gave up 7 bases, with 12 bases separating them. The germline V gene encodes CDR1 SGHTA and CDR2 FQGTGA. The DNA read from the CDR3 is TGTGCCAGCAGCTTATCACAGGGTGATAATGAG. This codes for CASSLSQGDNE. The full CDR3 reads CASSLSQGDNEQFF.

As for this clone: The CDR3 is cut off 3 residues early in the read; its end comes from the germline J gene. The V gene is TRBV7-3, the J gene TRBJ2-1; tentatively, D is TRBD1 (6 bases). Between the trimmed V and J ends, which lost 3 bases and 9 bases, there was a span of 9 bases. Germline CDR1 reads SGHTA; CDR2 reads FQGTGA. The CDR3 loop spans 12 amino acids. The CDR3 protein is CASSFRGGEQFF. The DNA read from the CDR3 is TGTGCCAGCAGCTTTCGAGGGGGTGAG.

Details on this clone: The read stops 3 residues short of the end of the CDR3; the missing end is completed from the germline J gene. The rearrangement links TRBV19 to TRBJ2-4; tentatively, D is TRBD1 (6 bases). The CDR3 is 10 amino acids. Germline loops: CDR1 LNHDA, CDR2 SQIVND (reference sequence). V lost 7 bases, J lost 8 bases, and 6 bases lay in between. The CDR3 DNA, read in part, is TGTGCCAGTAAGGGGGACATT. The encoded protein is CASKGDI. The whole CDR3 reads CASKGDIQYF.

Regarding this clone: The read stops 3 residues short of the end of the CDR3; the missing end is completed from the germline J gene. The rearrangement links TRBV7-9 to TRBJ1-3, with 12 bases identical to TRBD1. J was trimmed by 8 bases and V by 5 bases; bases with no gene match: 7. CDR1 SEHNR and CDR2 FQNEAQ come from the germline V gene (reference sequence). The CDR3 is 15 amino acids. This chain's CDR3 is CASSPPGQGADTIYF. The sequenced CDR3 bases are TGTGCCAGCAGCCCGCCGGGACAGGGGGCTGACACC.

Comment on this clone: The read gets to within 3 residues of the CDR3 end, and the germline J gene fills in the rest. V gene TRBV14 combines with J gene TRBJ1-2, with 7 positions matching TRBD1. The germline CDR1 and CDR2 sequences are SGHDN and FVKESK. The V and J ends lost 4 bases and 3 bases, in that order; junction bases with no gene match: 5. This CDR3 contains 14 residues. The sequenced CDR3 bases are TGTGCCAGCAGCCCTTTAGACAGGGACTATGGC. Amino acids: CASSPLDRDYG. From start to end, the CDR3 is CASSPLDRDYGYTF.

Details on this clone: The read gets to within 3 residues of the CDR3 end, and the germline J gene fills in the rest. The rearrangement joins TRBV7-2 to TRBJ2-5, with 7 bases identical to TRBD2. CDR1 SGHTA and CDR2 FQGNSA come from the germline V gene. This CDR3 has 13 amino acids. Losses at the gene ends were 1 base for V and 5 bases for J; bases not matched to a gene: 1. CDR3 DNA (partial): TGTGCCAGCAGCTTAGTGCGGGGGGAGACC. This sequence encodes CASSLVRGET. The entire CDR3 protein reads CASSLVRGETQYF.

Concerning this clone itself: With the read ending 3 residues before the CDR3 end, the germline J gene is used to fill in that end. The V gene is TRBV19, the J gene TRBJ1-3; D ambiguous. Germline CDR1 reads LNHDA; CDR2 reads SQIVND (reference sequence). Trimming cost V 5 bases and J 5 bases, with 10 bases left between them. The CDR3 covers 13 residues. The CDR3 loop reads CASSHQVRNTIYF. The covered CDR3 bases are TGTGCCAGTAGTCACCAGGTGCGAAACACC.

Details on this clone: The sequenced fragment ends 3 residues before the CDR3 boundary, so the rest is inferred from the germline J gene. The V and J genes are TRBV6-2 or TRBV6-3 and TRBJ2-3; D is unresolved. The V and J ends lost 2 bases and 4 bases respectively, with 10 bases between them. The CDR3 runs to 14 residues. Germline V gives CDR1 MNHEY, CDR2 SVGEGT. The CDR3 protein is CASSYITRSDTQYF. The part of the CDR3 DNA that was read is TGTGCCAGCAGTTACATAACTCGTTCAGATACG.

Comments on this clone: The junction does not match germline at one end; this may be a read error. The DNA ends 3 residues before the CDR3 does, and the rest of the CDR3 is filled in from the germline J gene. The chain couples TRBV4-2 to TRBJ1-1, with D perhaps matching TRBD1 (6 bases). CDR1 is LGHNA, CDR2 YNFKEQ, per germline. This CDR3 is built from 15 residues. Partial CDR3 DNA: TGCGCCAGCAGCCAAGATCGGGGAGGGGGCACTGAA. This gives the protein CASSQDRGGGTE. The full CDR3 is CASSQDRGGGTEAFF.

Note on this clone: The CDR3 end lies 3 residues beyond the end of the read and is filled in from the germline J gene. This chain links TRBV5-1 with TRBJ2-7; D gene uncertain. The CDR3 extends over 12 amino acids. V gave up 6 bases and J gave up 0 bases, with 7 bases separating them. CDR1 is SGHRS, CDR2 YFSETQ, per germline. The CDR3 here is CASMGNSYEQYF. The DNA read from the CDR3 is TGCGCCAGCATGGGCAACTCCTACGAG.

With regard to this clone: Read sequence stops 3 residues before the CDR3 end, and the germline J gene provides the missing end. The chain couples TRBV4-1 to TRBJ2-7, with 8 bases aligning to TRBD1. The CDR3 loop spans 15 amino acids. CDR1 is MGHRA, CDR2 YSYEKL, per germline. Losses at the gene ends were 4 bases for V and 3 bases for J; bases not matched to a gene: 8. CDR3 amino acids: CASSPGQGEDYEQYF. The sequenced part of the CDR3 DNA is TGCGCCAGCAGCCCTGGACAGGGAGAGGACTACGAG.

Comments on this clone: The read halts 3 residues ahead of the CDR3 end, with the missing end drawn from the germline J gene. The rearrangement uses TRBV18 and TRBJ1-2; 8 bases fit TRBD1. Germline values: CDR1 KGHSH, CDR2 LQKENI. The CDR3 has 14 residues. J was trimmed by 6 bases and V by 6 bases; bases with no gene match: 9. The DNA read from the CDR3 is TGTGCCAGCTCTCCCCAGACAGGGGAGGATGGC. It encodes CASSPQTGEDG. The full CDR3 is CASSPQTGEDGYTF.

Note on this clone: At one of its ends the junction is not consistent with the germline gene, which may arise from a read error. The read gets to within 3 residues of the CDR3 end, and the germline J gene fills in the rest. The chain combines TRBV4-2 with TRBJ2-7, with 9 positions matching TRBD2. Per the germline V gene, CDR1 is LGHNA and CDR2 is YNFKEQ. The CDR3 covers 15 residues. The sequenced part of the CDR3 DNA is TGCGCCAGCAGCCAAGGTCCGCTAGCGGGGACCGAG. The encoded protein is CASSQGPLAGTE. The entire CDR3 is CASSQGPLAGTEQYF.

The sequenced CDR3 bases are TGTGCCAGCAGTTTATTATTAGGGGGCGGTGAAGATACG. It codes for CASSLLLGGGEDT. The full CDR3 protein reads CASSLLLGGGEDTQYF. The chain links TRBV27 to TRBJ2-3; TRBD1 matches at 7 bases. The read gets to within 3 residues of the CDR3 end, and the germline J gene fills in the rest. The V gene end was trimmed by 1 base and the J gene end by 5 bases; junction bases not matched to a gene: 9. Germline CDR1 MNHEY, CDR2 SMNVEV (reference sequence). This CDR3 contains 16 residues.

As concerns this clone: The CDR3 end falls 3 residues outside the read, so it is completed with the germline J gene. The gene calls are TRBV18 and TRBJ1-4; D remains ambiguous. Germline V gene sequence: CDR1 KGHSH, CDR2 LQKENI. Trimming stripped 4 bases from V and 8 bases from J, with 29 bases between. The CDR3 contains 19 residues. The sequenced CDR3 bases are TGTGCCAGCTCACAAACTTGGGCTTCGAGTTTGGCTAATGAAGAAAAA. Translating it yields CASSQTWASSLANEEK. The entire CDR3 reads CASSQTWASSLANEEKLFF.

In the case of this clone: The CDR3 end lies 3 residues beyond the end of the read and is filled in from the germline J gene. The chain is built from TRBV5-6 and TRBJ1-5; D ambiguous. The V gene lost 1 base and the J gene lost 0 bases, with 8 bases spanning the gap. CDR1 and CDR2 (germline): SGHDT, YYEEEE. The CDR3 consists of 15 residues. The part of the CDR3 DNA that was read is TGTGCCAGCAGCTTGAGCGCACTTAGCAATCAGCCC. As protein: CASSLSALSNQP. In full, the CDR3 reads CASSLSALSNQPQHF.